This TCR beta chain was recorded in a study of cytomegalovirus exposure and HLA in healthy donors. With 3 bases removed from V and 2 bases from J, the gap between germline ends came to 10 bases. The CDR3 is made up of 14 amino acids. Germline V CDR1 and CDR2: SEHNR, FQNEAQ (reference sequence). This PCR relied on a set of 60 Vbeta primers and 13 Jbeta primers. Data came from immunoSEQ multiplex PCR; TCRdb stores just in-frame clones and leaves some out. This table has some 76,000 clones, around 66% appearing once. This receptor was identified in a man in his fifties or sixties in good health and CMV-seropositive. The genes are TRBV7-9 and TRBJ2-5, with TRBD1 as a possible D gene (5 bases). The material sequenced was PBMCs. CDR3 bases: TGTGCCAGCAGCTTGAAGGGGAAACAAGAGACCCAGTACTTC. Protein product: CASSLKGKQETQYF.